Below, 24 T cell receptor beta chains from the same sample are listed, as sequenced in a study of response to subunit inactivated influenza vaccine. TCRdb reprocessed the RT-PCR reads via MiXCR and lists one record per CDR3 protein. The top ten clones hold roughly a tenth of a sample with more than 450,000 distinct CDR3 sequences, 10% to 15% of them seen once. The sample here was PBMCs from blood, taken on the day of vaccination. The receptors shown here come from a man aged 45 to 65 who received an inactivated influenza vaccine.

This clonotype was observed many times. The chain joins TRBV5-1 to TRBJ2-3, with D unresolved. With 0 bases removed from V and 5 bases from J, the gap between germline ends came to 13 bases. CDR3 size: 15 residues. From germline, CDR1 is SGHRS and CDR2 YFSETQ. CDR3 sequence: CASSLAQSTRDTQYF. The CDR3 region has the DNA TGCGCCAGCAGCTTGGCCCAGTCGACCAGAGATACGCAGTATTTT.

The gene calls are TRBV11-1 and TRBJ1-1, with D unresolved. Germline CDR1 reads SGHAT; CDR2 reads FQDESV (reference sequence). The CDR3 contains 14 residues. The V end was cut by 3 bases, the J end by 7 bases, with 15 bases between. The CDR3 sequence: CASSFRPGRDEAFF. For the CDR3, the DNA is TGTGCCAGCAGCTTTCGTCCGGGTAGGGATGAAGCTTTCTTT.

CDR3 loop: CASLLSLNTEAFF. The CDR3 DNA reads as TGTGCCAGCTTACTGTCCCTGAACACTGAAGCTTTCTTT. The rearrangement links TRBV7-2 to TRBJ1-1, with D unclear. Germline V CDR1 and CDR2: SGHTA, FQGNSA. This CDR3 contains 13 residues. The germline V and J ends were trimmed by 8 bases and 0 bases, with 10 bases remaining between them. The full variable domain, in which reference TRBV7-2 and TRBJ1-1 provide the parts outside the CDR3, is GAGVSQSPSNKVTEKGKDVELRCDPISGHTALYWYRQSLGQGLEFLIYFQGNSAPDKSGLPSDRFSAERTGGSVSTLTIQRTQQEDSAVYLCASLLSLNTEAFFGQGTRLTVV.

The table lists this clonotype with a few counts. The rearrangement links TRBV6-2 or TRBV6-3 to TRBJ2-1; 8 positions match TRBD2. This CDR3 comprises 16 residues. The V gene end was trimmed by 6 bases and the J gene end by 5 bases; junction bases not matched to a gene: 12. Germline V gene lookup returns CDR1 MNHEY and CDR2 SVGEGT. DNA for the CDR3: TGTGCCAGCAGCCACTGGGGCGGGAGGACTGACAATGAGCAGTTCTTC. This translates into CASSHWGGRTDNEQFF.

This clonotype showed up just a few times. This chain joins TRBV12-3 or TRBV12-4 and TRBJ1-1; D gene ambiguous. This CDR3 comprises 18 residues. The ends were cut back, 5 bases at V and 0 bases at J, with 22 bases in the middle. The CDR3 protein is CASSRGLSRRAMNTEAFF. CDR3 nucleotide sequence: TGTGCCAGCAGTCGAGGCCTCTCGCGGAGGGCCATGAACACTGAAGCTTTCTTT.

The gene calls are TRBV28 and TRBJ1-5, with 7 bases fitting TRBD1. V gave up 5 bases and J gave up 5 bases; unmatched junction bases: 3. Germline CDR1 MDHEN, CDR2 SYDVKM. CDR3 size: 13 residues. Here the CDR3 reads CASSPQGHQPQHF. CDR3 nucleotides: TGTGCCAGCAGTCCACAGGGGCATCAGCCCCAGCATTTT.

There are a few counts of this clonotype. This chain links TRBV6-2 or TRBV6-3 with TRBJ2-3; 9 nucleotides agree with TRBD2. Germline V gene sequence: CDR1 MNHEY, CDR2 SVGEGT. V shed 2 bases, J shed 0 bases, and the junction held 0 bases outside the gene matches. This CDR3 is built from 15 residues. The CDR3 bases are TGTGCCAGCAGTTACGGGACTAGCAGCACAGATACGCAGTATTTT. It codes for CASSYGTSSTDTQYF.

J is TRBJ2-3 and V is TRBV7-2; D is perhaps TRBD2 (6 bases). The CDR3 has 13 amino acids. V was clipped by 1 base and J by 7 bases, with 9 bases between them. Looked up from germline, CDR1 is SGHTA and CDR2 is FQGNSA. The CDR3 here is CASSLGGGNTQYF. The CDR3 DNA reads TGTGCCAGCAGCTTAGGGGGCGGGAATACGCAGTATTTT. Complete variable domain (other parts from reference TRBV7-2 and TRBJ2-3): GAGVSQSPSNKVTEKGKDVELRCDPISGHTALYWYRQSLGQGLEFLIYFQGNSAPDKSGLPSDRFSAERTGGSVSTLTIQRTQQEDSAVYLCASSLGGGNTQYFGPGTRLTVL.

The gene calls are TRBV6-2 or TRBV6-3 and TRBJ1-5; 8 bases fit TRBD1. The CDR3 has 13 amino acids. With 7 bases clipped from V and 6 bases from J, the junction kept 5 bases outside the gene matches. Germline V lookup: CDR1 MNHEY, CDR2 SVGEGT. CDR3: CASTTGEGQPQHF. CDR3 coding DNA: TGTGCCAGCACGACAGGGGAGGGTCAGCCCCAGCATTTT.

The V and J genes are TRBV5-1 and TRBJ2-5; a possible D gene is TRBD2 (5 bases). V was shortened by 4 bases and J by 2 bases, with 21 bases between the two germline ends. Germline V CDR1 and CDR2: SGHRS, YFSETQ. The CDR3 runs to 17 residues. The CDR3 loop is CASSENQFWGVQETQYF. Written as DNA, the CDR3 is TGCGCCAGCAGCGAAAACCAATTTTGGGGAGTTCAAGAGACCCAGTACTTC.

This clonotype was recorded a few times. V usage is TRBV4-1 and J usage is TRBJ1-4; 8 bases line up with TRBD1. The germline gives CDR1 MGHRA, CDR2 YSYEKL. The CDR3 extends over 16 amino acids. V shed 2 bases and J 5 bases; nucleotides not matched to a gene: 7. CDR3 in amino acids: CASSQQPQGANEKLFF. The CDR3 DNA reads TGCGCCAGCAGCCAACAACCTCAGGGGGCGAATGAAAAACTGTTTTTT.

This clonotype was picked up a small number of times. The chain has TRBV27 and TRBJ2-2; TRBD2 aligns across 11 bases. This CDR3 comprises 17 residues. From germline, CDR1 is MNHEY and CDR2 SMNVEV (reference sequence). Trimming took 3 bases from V and 3 from J; bases not matched to a gene: 6. The CDR3 here is CASSFLAGGLHTGELFF. The CDR3 nucleotides read TGTGCCAGCAGTTTTCTAGCGGGGGGCCTCCACACCGGGGAGCTGTTTTTT.

V and J are TRBV7-2 and TRBJ2-7; either TRBD1 or TRBD2 may supply D (6 bases each). This CDR3 comprises 13 residues. V lost 3 bases, J lost 6 bases, and 12 bases lay in between. Germline CDR1 reads SGHTA; CDR2 reads FQGNSA. CDR3 residues: CASSLGGQVEQYF. CDR3 sequence (DNA): TGTGCCAGCAGCTTGGGGGGCCAGGTCGAGCAGTACTTC.

This clonotype was seen more than once but under ten times. This chain connects TRBV27 to TRBJ2-3, with D perhaps matching TRBD1 (7 bases). From germline, CDR1 is MNHEY and CDR2 SMNVEV (reference sequence). V lost 7 bases to trimming and J lost 3 bases, with 17 bases between them. CDR3 length: 15 amino acids. CDR3 in DNA: TGTGCCAGCACCGTTCAACAGGGGACTACAGATACGCAGTATTTT. Residues: CASTVQQGTTDTQYF.

This clonotype was seen more than once but under ten times. V and J are TRBV20-1 and TRBJ2-2, with D perhaps TRBD2 (5 bases). The CDR3 sequence is 14 residues long. With 3 bases removed from V and 5 bases from J, the gap between germline ends came to 13 bases. Germline V gene sequence: CDR1 DFQATT, CDR2 SNEGSKA (reference sequence). The CDR3 DNA sequence: TGCAGTGCTAGTAACAGCCCGGGGACCGGGGAGCTGTTTTTT. Translating it yields CSASNSPGTGELFF.

The chain is built from TRBV20-1 and TRBJ2-7; D not resolved. Between the trimmed V and J ends, which lost 4 bases and 5 bases, there was a span of 12 bases. CDR1 and CDR2 from the germline V gene are DFQATT and SNEGSKA (reference sequence). The CDR3 totals 12 residues. The DNA for the CDR3 is TGCAGTGCTATTTATGGTTTGGACGAGCAGTACTTC. Protein product: CSAIYGLDEQYF.

This sequence joins TRBV7-8 and TRBJ1-2, with a weak D call TRBD1 (5 bases). Looked up from germline, CDR1 is SGHVS and CDR2 is FQNEAQ. Trimming shortened V by 1 base and J by 4 bases, and 16 bases separated the two germline ends. The CDR3 totals 16 residues. CDR3 in amino acids: CASSLGGQDGSYGYTF. The CDR3 nucleotides read TGTGCCAGCAGCTTAGGCGGACAAGACGGCTCCTATGGCTACACCTTC.

The chain is built from TRBV20-1 and TRBJ2-7; 7 positions match TRBD2. Trimming cost V 3 bases and J 2 bases; bases outside gene matches: 1. CDR3 length: 12 amino acids. The germline V gene has CDR1 DFQATT and CDR2 SNEGSKA (reference sequence). The CDR3: CSARTSPYEQYF. CDR3 nucleotide sequence: TGCAGTGCTAGGACTAGCCCCTACGAGCAGTACTTC.

V usage is TRBV6-1 and J usage is TRBJ2-1, with TRBD1 identical over 10 bases. Germline V gives CDR1 MNHNS, CDR2 SASEGT. The CDR3 consists of 15 residues. J was trimmed by 9 bases and V by 1 base; bases with no gene match: 6. CDR3: CASSEGQGARGEQFF. The CDR3 bases are TGTGCCAGCAGTGAAGGACAGGGGGCCCGGGGTGAGCAGTTCTTC.

A word on this clonotype: Just one base apart from a much larger clone, this may be a read error. This chain joins TRBV29-1 and TRBJ2-1; D is uncertain. Per germline, CDR1 SQVTM and CDR2 ANQGSEA. This CDR3 has 13 amino acids. CDR3 in DNA: TGCAGCGTTGGGGGTTCCCCCTACATTGAGCAGTTCTTC. Amino acid sequence: CSVGGSPYIEQFF.

This clonotype was recorded a few times. This chain connects TRBV7-3 to TRBJ2-1; TRBD2 matches 16 bases. Germline loops: CDR1 SGHTA, CDR2 FQGTGA. V lost 2 bases and J lost 10; bases outside the gene matches: 14. The CDR3 is made up of 19 amino acids. The DNA of the CDR3 is TGTGCCAGCAGCTTATCTCAGGGACTAGCGGGAGGGCACGACAGCGAGCAGTTCTTC. It is translated as CASSLSQGLAGGHDSEQFF. Supplemented by reference TRBV7-3 and TRBJ2-1, the full variable domain reads GAGVSQTPSNKVTEKGKYVELRCDPISGHTALYWYRQSLGQGPEFLIYFQGTGAADDSGLPNDRFFAVRPEGSVSTLKIQRTERGDSAVYLCASSLSQGLAGGHDSEQFFGPGTRLTVL.

This clonotype has only a few counts. The rearrangement joins TRBV6-2 or TRBV6-3 to TRBJ2-5; D call uncertain. CDR1 is MNHEY, CDR2 SVGEGT, per germline. This CDR3 spans 15 amino acids. V dropped 6 bases and J dropped 4 bases, with 18 bases sitting between them. The CDR3, as DNA: TGTGCCAGCAGCATCACGGCCGCAAATGGAGAGACCCAGTACTTC. Translation: CASSITAANGETQYF.

This chain links TRBV15 with TRBJ1-1, with 11 bases matching TRBD1. The CDR3 sequence is 16 residues long. Germline V gene sequence: CDR1 LNHNV, CDR2 YYDKDF (reference sequence). With V trimmed by 0 bases and J by 12 bases, 12 bases remained unmatched. The CDR3 is CATSRDKASGTGGSFF. CDR3 in DNA: TGTGCCACCAGCAGAGATAAGGCCTCGGGGACAGGGGGTTCTTTCTTT.

This clonotype was counted many times. The chain is built from TRBV19 and TRBJ1-5; possibly TRBD1 for D (5 bases). The CDR3 sequence is 16 residues long. Germline V gene lookup returns CDR1 LNHDA and CDR2 SQIVND (reference sequence). V shed 3 bases and J shed 2 bases, with 14 bases lying between them. The CDR3 nucleotides are TGTGCCAGTAGTATTACGGGGCAGAGAGGCAATCAGCCCCAGCATTTT. Amino acid sequence: CASSITGQRGNQPQHF.